This T cell receptor beta chain is drawn from a study of beta chain features in type 1 diabetes. The study, taken as a whole, reports: Whether HLA type affects TCRB rearrangement stayed undetermined in the present work.

The collection from each donor was one heparinised blood draw averaging about 110 mL. Germline CDR1 reads MDHEN; CDR2 reads SYDVKM. Trimming pared 5 bases from V and 3 bases from J, leaving 8 bases between. CDR3 length: 13 amino acids. As regards this clone: The antigen remains unidentified.

As every portion of the isolated RNA was reverse transcribed, the sequencing read expressed TCRB transcripts. Assay used: immunoSEQ multiplex PCR; TCRdb lists only in-frame clones, some missing. The table shows about 360,000 clones, with 10% to 15% occurring only once. The origin of this receptor is a man aged 18 to 30 in good health. Sequencing input: naive CD4+ T cells from blood. The V gene is TRBV28, the J gene TRBJ2-1, with TRBD2 as a possible D gene (5 bases). CDR3 nucleotides: TGTGCCAGCAGTCGGGGTCGCTACAATGAGCAGTTCTTC. Amino acids: CASSRGRYNEQFF.